This T cell receptor beta chain was captured by sequencing in a study of T cells in localized non-small cell lung cancer. The study, taken as a whole, reports: Increased T cell density in blood showed an association with longer overall survival. Sequencing covered just one tumor region, so heterogeneity cannot be ruled out. In uninvolved adjacent lung, T cell clonality reached its highest value, exceeding tumor. Appearing in adjacent lung were a median roughly 60 of the top 100 tumor clones.

In regard to this clone: Antigen: not known.

TCRdb's copy holds only in-frame clones and misses some; the assay was immunoSEQ multiplex PCR. This sample has about 25,000 clones, with 80% to 90% found just once. This CDR3 contains 13 residues. Germline V gene sequence: CDR1 LNHDA, CDR2 SQIVND (reference sequence). V lost 5 bases and J lost 2, with 9 bases in between. The TCR was taken from a female donor of 60 years or more with stage I lung adenocarcinoma. Source: peripheral blood, taken before any cancer treatment. The chain couples TRBV19 to TRBJ1-1; D is ambiguous. The CDR3 loop reads CASSPDINTEAFF. The CDR3, as DNA: TGTGCCAGTAGTCCGGATATTAACACTGAAGCTTTCTTT.